This entry is about one T cell receptor (beta chain). The data originate from a study of PD-L1 blockade in urothelial cancer. At the level of the study: About 85% of the 29 patients were men whose urothelial cancer was bladder-origin. A median of about 140,000 T cells was found in the blood samples.

The time point: pretreatment peripheral blood. Patients in the study were battling locally advanced or metastatic urothelial carcinoma. Between 1 and 8 samples per patient were obtained, pretreatment and on-treatment. Trimming removed 6 bases at V and 3 bases at J, with 18 bases between. This CDR3 region has 15 residues. Germline-derived CDR1 and CDR2 are MDHEN and SYDVKM. Measured with immunoSEQ multiplex PCR; TCRdb has only the in-frame clones, and not every one. The table has about 79,000 clones, about 82% seen once. The rearrangement links TRBV28 to TRBJ2-7, with D possibly being TRBD1 (5 bases). The sequences come from PBMCs, collected around atezolizumab (anti-PD-L1) treatment. The source is a man aged 35 to 55 with urothelial cancer. The CDR3 sequence is CASSSTGSSYYEQYF. The CDR3 DNA reads as TGTGCCAGCAGCAGTACAGGCAGCAGCTACTACGAGCAGTACTTC.